The clone carrying this T cell receptor beta chain was counted between two and nine times. This specimen comes from a study of identical twins. TCRdb analysed the 5' RACE reads with MiXCR anew, one entry per CDR3 protein. The sample includes hundreds of thousands of distinct CDR3 sequences, approximately 6% seen only once; the top ten take around 2%. Germline CDR1 reads MNHEY; CDR2 reads SMNVEV (reference sequence). Between the trimmed V and J ends, which lost 8 bases and 1 base, there was a span of 12 bases. The CDR3 is 13 amino acids. The chain joins TRBV27 to TRBJ2-7, with a tentative D call TRBD1 (5 bases). The clonotype was recovered from a man between 18 and 29 years old in good health. The specimen was naive T cells sorted from blood. Written as DNA, the CDR3 is TGTGCCAGCCGCAGGGTGAATTCCTACGAGCAGTACTTC. Its translation is CASRRVNSYEQYF.